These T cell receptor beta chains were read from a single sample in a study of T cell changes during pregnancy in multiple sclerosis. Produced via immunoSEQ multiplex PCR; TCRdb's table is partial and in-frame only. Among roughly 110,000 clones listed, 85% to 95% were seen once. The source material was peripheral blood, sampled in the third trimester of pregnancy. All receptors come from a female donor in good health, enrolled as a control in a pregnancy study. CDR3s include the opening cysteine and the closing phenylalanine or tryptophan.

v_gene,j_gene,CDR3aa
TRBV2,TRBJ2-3,CARQRATGAKDTQYF
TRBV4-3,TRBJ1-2,CASSHRGGVSNGYTF
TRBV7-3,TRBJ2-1,CASSEFYGGPGDEQFF
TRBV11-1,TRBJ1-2,CASSFQGGAGGYTF
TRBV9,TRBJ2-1,CASSSGGLANEQFF
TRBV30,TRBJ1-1,CAWTYRGNTEAFF
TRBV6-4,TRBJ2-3,CASSGSGGADTQYF
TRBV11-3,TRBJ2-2,CASSLEQGGYTGELFF
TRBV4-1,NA,CASSHPPGKTAYEQYF
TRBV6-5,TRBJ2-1,CASTRDRGRNNEQFF
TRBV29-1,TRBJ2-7,CSVSRSGEQYF
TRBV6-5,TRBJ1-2,CASSDNRGDDYGYTF
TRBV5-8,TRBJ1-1,CASSFRSRTEAFF
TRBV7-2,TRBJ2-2,CASSSTANTGELFF
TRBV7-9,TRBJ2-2,CASGDSTGLTNTGELFF
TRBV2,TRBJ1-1,CASSSNSYTEAFF
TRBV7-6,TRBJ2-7,CASSLVPSDEQYF
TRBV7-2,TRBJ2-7,CASSITSLSHEQYF
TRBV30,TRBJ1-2,CAWSRQGAWDGYTF
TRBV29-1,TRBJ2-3,CSVAPGGTTDTQYF
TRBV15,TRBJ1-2,CATSRYGQNGYTF
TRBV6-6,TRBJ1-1,CASSEGQGGTEAFF
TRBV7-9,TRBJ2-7,CASSPGTGASYEQYF
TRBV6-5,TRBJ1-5,CASSSRTVDNQPQHF
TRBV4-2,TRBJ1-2,CASSQGTENYGYTF
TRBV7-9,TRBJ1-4,CASSLLSTNEKLFF
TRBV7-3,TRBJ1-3,CASSLSPGSGNTIYF
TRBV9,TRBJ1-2,CASSVDPSITTAPYTF
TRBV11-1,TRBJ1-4,CASSLAGGDEKLFF
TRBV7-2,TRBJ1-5,CASSLGAHGNQPQHF
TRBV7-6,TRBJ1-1,CASSAEQGVNTEAFF
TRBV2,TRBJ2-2,CASIPNTSEGTGELFF
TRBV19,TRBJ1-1,CASRSGFSASDTEAFF
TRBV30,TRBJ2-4,CAWSAGLLAKNIQYF
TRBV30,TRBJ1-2,CAWRSVHRGLNYGYTF
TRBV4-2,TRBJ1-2,CASSQAQSAEYGYTF
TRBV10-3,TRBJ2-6,CAISDSSGANVLTF
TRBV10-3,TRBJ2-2,CAISDPNLRTARGWTGELFF
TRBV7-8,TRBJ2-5,CASSSATRGTQETQYF
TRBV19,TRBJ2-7,CASSIYMTGASYEQYF
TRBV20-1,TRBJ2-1,CSAPRGYEQFF
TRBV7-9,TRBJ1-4,CASSPPRMGATNEKLFF
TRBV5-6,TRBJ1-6,CASSLARGGVLGSPLHF
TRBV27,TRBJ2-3,CASSSAGPYTDTQYF